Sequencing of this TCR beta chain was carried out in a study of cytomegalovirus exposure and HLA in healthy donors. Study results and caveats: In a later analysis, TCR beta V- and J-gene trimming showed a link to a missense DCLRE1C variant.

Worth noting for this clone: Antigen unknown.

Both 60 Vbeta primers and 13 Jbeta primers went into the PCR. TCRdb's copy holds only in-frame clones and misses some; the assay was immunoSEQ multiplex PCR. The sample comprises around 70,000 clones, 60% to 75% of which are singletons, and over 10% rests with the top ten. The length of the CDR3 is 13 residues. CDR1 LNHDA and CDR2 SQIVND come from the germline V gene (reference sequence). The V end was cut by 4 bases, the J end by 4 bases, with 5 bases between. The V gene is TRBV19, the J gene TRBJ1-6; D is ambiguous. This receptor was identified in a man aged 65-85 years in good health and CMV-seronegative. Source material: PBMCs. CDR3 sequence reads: CASSSQYNSPLHF. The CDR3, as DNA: TGTGCCAGTAGTAGTCAGTATAATTCACCCCTCCACTTT.